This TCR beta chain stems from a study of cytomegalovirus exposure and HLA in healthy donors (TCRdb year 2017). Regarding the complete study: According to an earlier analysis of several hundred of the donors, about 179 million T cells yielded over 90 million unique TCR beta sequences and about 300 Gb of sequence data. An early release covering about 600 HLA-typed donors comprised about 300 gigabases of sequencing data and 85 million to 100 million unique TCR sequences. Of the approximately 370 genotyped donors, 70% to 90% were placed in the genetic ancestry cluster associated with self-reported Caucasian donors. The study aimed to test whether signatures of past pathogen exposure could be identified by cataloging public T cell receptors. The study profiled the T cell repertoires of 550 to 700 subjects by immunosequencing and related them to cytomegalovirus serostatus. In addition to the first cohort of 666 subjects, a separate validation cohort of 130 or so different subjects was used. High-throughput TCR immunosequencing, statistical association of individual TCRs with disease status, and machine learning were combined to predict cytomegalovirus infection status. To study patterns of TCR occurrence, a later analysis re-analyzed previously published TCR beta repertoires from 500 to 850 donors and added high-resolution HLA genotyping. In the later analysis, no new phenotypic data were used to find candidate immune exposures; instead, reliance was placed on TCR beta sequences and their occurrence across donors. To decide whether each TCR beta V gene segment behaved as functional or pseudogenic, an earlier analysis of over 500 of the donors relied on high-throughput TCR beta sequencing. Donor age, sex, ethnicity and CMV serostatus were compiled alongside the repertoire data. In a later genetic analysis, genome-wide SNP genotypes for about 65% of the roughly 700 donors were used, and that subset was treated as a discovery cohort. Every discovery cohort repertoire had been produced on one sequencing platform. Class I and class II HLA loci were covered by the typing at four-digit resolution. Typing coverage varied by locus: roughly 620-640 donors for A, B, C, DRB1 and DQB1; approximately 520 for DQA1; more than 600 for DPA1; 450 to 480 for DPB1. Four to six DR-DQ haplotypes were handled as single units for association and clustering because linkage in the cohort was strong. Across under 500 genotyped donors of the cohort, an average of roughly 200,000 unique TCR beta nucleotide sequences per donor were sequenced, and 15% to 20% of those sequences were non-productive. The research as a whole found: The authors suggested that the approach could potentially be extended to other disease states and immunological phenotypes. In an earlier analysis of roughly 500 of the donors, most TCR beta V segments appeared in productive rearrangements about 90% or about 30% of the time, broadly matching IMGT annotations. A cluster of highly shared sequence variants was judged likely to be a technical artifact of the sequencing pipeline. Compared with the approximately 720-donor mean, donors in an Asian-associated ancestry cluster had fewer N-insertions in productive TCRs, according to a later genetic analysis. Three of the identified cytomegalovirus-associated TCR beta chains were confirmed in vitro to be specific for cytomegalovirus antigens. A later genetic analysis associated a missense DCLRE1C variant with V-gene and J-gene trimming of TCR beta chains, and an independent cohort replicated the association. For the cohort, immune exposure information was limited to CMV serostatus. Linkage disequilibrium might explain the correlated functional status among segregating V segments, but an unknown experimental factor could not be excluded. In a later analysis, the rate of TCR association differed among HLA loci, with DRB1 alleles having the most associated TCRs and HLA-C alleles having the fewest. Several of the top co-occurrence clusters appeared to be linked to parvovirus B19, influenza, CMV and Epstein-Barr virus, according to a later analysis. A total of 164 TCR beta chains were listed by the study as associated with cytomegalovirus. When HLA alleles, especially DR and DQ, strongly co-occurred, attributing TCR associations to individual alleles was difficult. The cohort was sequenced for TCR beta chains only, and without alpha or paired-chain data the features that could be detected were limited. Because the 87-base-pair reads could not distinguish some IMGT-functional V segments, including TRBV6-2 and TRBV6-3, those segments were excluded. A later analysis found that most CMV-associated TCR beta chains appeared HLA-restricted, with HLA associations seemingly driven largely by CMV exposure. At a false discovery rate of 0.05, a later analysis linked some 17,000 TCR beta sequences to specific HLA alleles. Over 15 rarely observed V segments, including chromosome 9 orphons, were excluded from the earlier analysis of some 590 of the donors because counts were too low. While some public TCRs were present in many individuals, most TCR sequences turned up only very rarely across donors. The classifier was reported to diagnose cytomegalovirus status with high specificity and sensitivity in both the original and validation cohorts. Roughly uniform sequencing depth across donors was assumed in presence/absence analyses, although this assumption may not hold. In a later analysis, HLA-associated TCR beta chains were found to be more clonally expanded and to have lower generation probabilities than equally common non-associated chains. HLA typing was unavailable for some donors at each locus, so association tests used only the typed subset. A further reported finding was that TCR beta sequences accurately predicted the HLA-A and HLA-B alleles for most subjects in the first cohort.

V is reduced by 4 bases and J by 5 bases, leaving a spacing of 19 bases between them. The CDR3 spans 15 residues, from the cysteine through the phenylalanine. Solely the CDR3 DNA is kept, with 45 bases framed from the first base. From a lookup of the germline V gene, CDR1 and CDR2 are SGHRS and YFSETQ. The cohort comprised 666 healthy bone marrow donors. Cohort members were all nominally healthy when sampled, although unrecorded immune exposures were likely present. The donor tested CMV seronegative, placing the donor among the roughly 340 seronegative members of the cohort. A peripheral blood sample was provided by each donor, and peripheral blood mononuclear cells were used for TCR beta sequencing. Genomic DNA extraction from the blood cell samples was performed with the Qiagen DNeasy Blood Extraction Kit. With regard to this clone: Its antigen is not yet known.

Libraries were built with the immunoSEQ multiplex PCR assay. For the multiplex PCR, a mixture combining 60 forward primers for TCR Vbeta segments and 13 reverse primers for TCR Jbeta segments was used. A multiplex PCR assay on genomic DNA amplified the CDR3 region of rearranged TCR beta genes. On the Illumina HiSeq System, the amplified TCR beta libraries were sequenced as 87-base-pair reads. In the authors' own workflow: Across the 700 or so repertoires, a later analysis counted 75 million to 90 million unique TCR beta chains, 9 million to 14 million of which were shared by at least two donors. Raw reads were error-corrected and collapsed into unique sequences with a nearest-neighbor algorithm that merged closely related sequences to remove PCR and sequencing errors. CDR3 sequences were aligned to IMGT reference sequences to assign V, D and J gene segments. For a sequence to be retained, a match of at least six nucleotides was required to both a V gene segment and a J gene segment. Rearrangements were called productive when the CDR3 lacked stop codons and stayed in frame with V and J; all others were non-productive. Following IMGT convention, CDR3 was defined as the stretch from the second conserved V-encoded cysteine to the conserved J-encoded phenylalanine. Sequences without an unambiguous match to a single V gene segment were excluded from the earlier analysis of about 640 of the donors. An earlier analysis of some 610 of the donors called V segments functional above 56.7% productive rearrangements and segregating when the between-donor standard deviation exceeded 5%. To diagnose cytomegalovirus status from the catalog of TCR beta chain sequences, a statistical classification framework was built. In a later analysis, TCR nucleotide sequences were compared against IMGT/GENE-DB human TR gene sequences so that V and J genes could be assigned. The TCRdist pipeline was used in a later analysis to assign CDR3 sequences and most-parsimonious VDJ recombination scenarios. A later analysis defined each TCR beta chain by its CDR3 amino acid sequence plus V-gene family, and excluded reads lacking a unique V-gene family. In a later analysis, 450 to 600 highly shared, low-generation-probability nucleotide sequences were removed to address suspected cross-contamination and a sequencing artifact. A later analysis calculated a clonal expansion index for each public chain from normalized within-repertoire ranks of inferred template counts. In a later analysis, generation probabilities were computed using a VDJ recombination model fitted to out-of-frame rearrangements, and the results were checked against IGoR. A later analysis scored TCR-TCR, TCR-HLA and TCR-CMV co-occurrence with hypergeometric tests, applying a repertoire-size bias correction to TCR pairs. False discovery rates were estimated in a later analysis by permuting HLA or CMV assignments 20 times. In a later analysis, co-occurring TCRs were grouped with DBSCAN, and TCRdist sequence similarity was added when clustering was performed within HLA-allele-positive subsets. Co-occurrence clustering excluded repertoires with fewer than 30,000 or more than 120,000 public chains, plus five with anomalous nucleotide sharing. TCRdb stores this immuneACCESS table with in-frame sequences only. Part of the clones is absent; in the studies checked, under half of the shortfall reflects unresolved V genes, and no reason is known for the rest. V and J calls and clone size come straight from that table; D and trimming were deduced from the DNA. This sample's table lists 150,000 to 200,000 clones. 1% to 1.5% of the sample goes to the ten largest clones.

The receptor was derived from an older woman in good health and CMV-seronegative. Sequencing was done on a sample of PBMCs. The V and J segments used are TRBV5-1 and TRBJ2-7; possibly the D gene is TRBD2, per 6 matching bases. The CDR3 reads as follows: CASSAPEGPNDEQYF. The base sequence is TGCGCCAGCAGCGCTCCGGAGGGCCCTAACGACGAGCAGTACTTC. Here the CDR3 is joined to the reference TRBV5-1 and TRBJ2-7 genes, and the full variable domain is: KAGVTQTPRYLIKTRGQQVTLSCSPISGHRSVSWYQQTPGQGLQFLFEYFSETQRNKGNFPGRFSGRQFSNSRSEMNVSTLELGDSALYLCASSAPEGPNDEQYFGPGTRLTVT.